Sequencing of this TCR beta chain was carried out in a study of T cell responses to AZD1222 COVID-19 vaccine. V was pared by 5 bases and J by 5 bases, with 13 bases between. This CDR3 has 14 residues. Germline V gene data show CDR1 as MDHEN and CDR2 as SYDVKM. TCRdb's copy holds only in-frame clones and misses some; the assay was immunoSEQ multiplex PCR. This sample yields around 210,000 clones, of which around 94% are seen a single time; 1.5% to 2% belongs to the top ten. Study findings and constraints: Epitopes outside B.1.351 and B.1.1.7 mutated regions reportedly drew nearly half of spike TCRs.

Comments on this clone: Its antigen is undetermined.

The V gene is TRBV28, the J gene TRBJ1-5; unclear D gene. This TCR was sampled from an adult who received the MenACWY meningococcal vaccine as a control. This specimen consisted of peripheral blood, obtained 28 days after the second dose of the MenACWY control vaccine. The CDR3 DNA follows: TGTGCCAGCAGTCCCATGAGGAGATATCAGCCCCAGCATTTT. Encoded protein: CASSPMRRYQPQHF.